These 29 T cell receptor beta chains were sequenced from one sample in a study. MiXCR was run by TCRdb on the 5' RACE reads, yielding one entry per CDR3 protein. The sample holds 25,000 to 35,000 distinct CDR3 sequences, around 22% seen once. Source material: memory CD4+ T cells sorted from blood. Stated subset: memory CD4+ T cells, CD4+CD45RO+CD25-. These receptors were taken from a female donor with breast cancer.

This clonotype is a singleton in its sample. The gene calls are TRBV5-1 and TRBJ2-2, with 7 bases identical to TRBD2. V trimming: 4 bases; J trimming: 3 bases; junction bases outside the gene matches: 12. Germline CDR1 reads SGHRS; CDR2 reads YFSETQ. The CDR3 is 17 residues long. The CDR3 sequence: CASSATSDTFYTGELFF. The CDR3 bases are TGCGCCAGCAGCGCTACTAGCGATACTTTTTACACCGGGGAGCTGTTTTTT.

This clonotype was observed a few times. The chain carries TRBV18 and TRBJ2-5, with a possible D match to TRBD1 (5 bases). CDR1 is KGHSH and CDR2 is LQKENI in the germline V gene. The germline V and J ends were trimmed by 1 base and 2 bases, with 5 bases remaining between them. The CDR3 sequence is 13 residues long. The CDR3 is CASSPRQQETQYF. Here the CDR3 DNA reads TGTGCCAGCTCACCACGACAGCAAGAGACCCAGTACTTC.

This clonotype was seen a few times. V is TRBV5-1 and J is TRBJ2-2, with 9 bases identical to TRBD2. The CDR3 consists of 19 residues. The germline CDR1 and CDR2 sequences are SGHRS and YFSETQ. Trimming at V came to 4 bases and at J to 5 bases, leaving 18 bases not matched to a gene. CDR3 protein: CASSSSEGSGSLWTGELFF. CDR3 coding DNA: TGCGCCAGCAGCAGCTCGGAGGGTAGCGGGAGTTTGTGGACCGGGGAGCTGTTTTTT.

This clonotype was picked up a small number of times. The chain carries TRBV27 and TRBJ2-2, with TRBD2 identical over 11 bases. Germline assignment: CDR1 MNHEY and CDR2 SMNVEV (reference sequence). J gave up 2 bases and V 1 base, and 3 bases lay outside the gene matches. This CDR3 spans 17 amino acids. CDR3 loop: CASSLYLAGGNTGELFF. The CDR3, as DNA: TGTGCCAGCAGTTTATACCTAGCGGGGGGTAACACCGGGGAGCTGTTTTTT.

J is TRBJ2-7 and V is TRBV6-2 or TRBV6-3; no definite D call. Germline CDR1 MNHEY, CDR2 SVGEGT. The CDR3 runs to 15 residues. Trimming pared 8 bases from V and 3 bases from J, leaving 20 bases between. In DNA form, the CDR3 reads TGTGCCAGCGGTGGCCGGGTCCCGACCGTCTACGAGCAGTACTTC. Its translation is CASGGRVPTVYEQYF.

The J gene is TRBJ2-1, the V gene TRBV5-5; no definite D call. The CDR3 is 16 amino acids. Trimming removed 2 bases from V and 0 bases from J, with 12 bases in between. The V gene's germline CDR1 is SGHKS and CDR2 YYEKEE (reference sequence). DNA for the CDR3: TGTGCCAGCAGCTTAGACCTCCAACCCTCCTACAATGAGCAGTTCTTC. Translation gives CASSLDLQPSYNEQFF. The variable domain in full, completed from reference TRBV5-5 and TRBJ2-1, reads DAGVTQSPTHLIKTRGQQVTLRCSPISGHKSVSWYQQVLGQGPQFIFQYYEKEERGRGNFPDRFSARQFPNYSSELNVNALLLGDSALYLCASSLDLQPSYNEQFFGPGTRLTVL.

The rearrangement uses TRBV11-3 and TRBJ2-1; maybe TRBD1 (6 bases). Germline CDR1 SGHNT, CDR2 YENEEA. Trimming shortened V by 5 bases and J by 9 bases, and 14 bases separated the two germline ends. This CDR3 is 13 amino acids long. CDR3 DNA sequence: TGTGCCAGCAGCCAATACAGGGTCAGTGAGCAGTTCTTC. This codes for CASSQYRVSEQFF.

The chain combines TRBV9 with TRBJ2-2; either TRBD1 or TRBD2 may fit D (5 bases each). The CDR3 has 14 amino acids. V was cut by 0 bases and J by 3 bases, with 6 bases left in between. Germline assignment: CDR1 SGDLS and CDR2 YYNGEE. The CDR3 protein is CASSVVGDTGELFF. The CDR3 region has the DNA TGTGCCAGCAGCGTAGTGGGGGACACCGGGGAGCTGTTTTTT.

The J gene is TRBJ1-1, the V gene TRBV28, with D hard to call. Germline V CDR1 and CDR2: MDHEN, SYDVKM. The CDR3 loop spans 15 amino acids. The V end was cut by 9 bases, the J end by 1 base, with 18 bases between. Written as DNA, the CDR3 is TGTGCCAGTAGTCCAGACCCACGGGAGAACACTGAAGCTTTCTTT. Translating it yields CASSPDPRENTEAFF.

This clonotype was seen only once. This clone may be a read error of a much larger clone one base away. The chain combines TRBV7-9 with TRBJ1-2; the D gene is possibly TRBD1 (5 bases). The CDR3 spans 14 residues. CDR1 is SEHNR and CDR2 is FQNEAQ in the germline V gene (reference sequence). This chain's CDR3 is CANSTSTVPYGYTF. The CDR3, as DNA: TGTGCCAACAGCACCTCGACAGTCCCCTATGGCTACACCTTC. The full variable domain, completed using reference TRBV7-9 and TRBJ1-2, is DTGVSQNPRHKITKRGQNVTFRCDPISEHNRLYWYRQTLGQGPEFLTYFQNEAQLEKSRLLSDRFSAERPKGSFSTLEIQRTEQGDSAMYLCANSTSTVPYGYTFGSGTRLTVV.

The rearrangement links TRBV3-1 to TRBJ1-5; D is unclear. This CDR3 contains 15 residues. The V and J ends lost 1 base and 3 bases respectively, with 10 bases between them. Germline V gives CDR1 LGHDT, CDR2 YNNKEL (reference sequence). The CDR3 sequence is CASSQGPGYNQPQHF. In DNA, the CDR3 is TGTGCCAGCAGCCAAGGGCCGGGATACAATCAGCCCCAGCATTTT. The whole variable domain, filled in from reference TRBV3-1 and TRBJ1-5, reads DTAVSQTPKYLVTQMGNDKSIKCEQNLGHDTMYWYKQDSKKFLKIMFSYNNKELIINETVPNRFSPKSPDKAHLNLHINSLELGDSAVYFCASSQGPGYNQPQHFGDGTRLSIL.

This clonotype was counted at least ten times. The chain is built from TRBV4-1 and TRBJ2-3; no clear D gene. Germline V gives CDR1 MGHRA, CDR2 YSYEKL. The CDR3 spans 15 residues. With 8 bases removed from V and 0 bases from J, the gap between germline ends came to 15 bases. CDR3 loop: CASAIVSASTDTQYF. Here the CDR3 DNA reads TGCGCCAGCGCCATAGTATCGGCTAGCACAGATACGCAGTATTTT.

This clonotype was counted only a few times. The chain links TRBV10-3 to TRBJ2-7; 7 nucleotides match TRBD2. This CDR3 comprises 14 residues. CDR1 and CDR2 (germline): ENHRY, SYGVKD. The V segment lost 4 bases and the J segment 1 base; nucleotides outside the gene matches: 4. CDR3 coding DNA: TGTGCCATCAGTGGGCGGGAGAGGTCCTACGAGCAGTACTTC. This gives the protein CAISGRERSYEQYF.

The J gene is TRBJ2-2, the V gene TRBV28; D not resolved. Trimming took off 6 bases at V and 1 base at J, with 6 bases between the two ends. The CDR3 is made up of 13 amino acids. The germline V gene has CDR1 MDHEN and CDR2 SYDVKM. CDR3 residues: CASRHWNTGELFF. CDR3 nucleotides: TGTGCCAGCAGACACTGGAACACCGGGGAGCTGTTTTTT.

The chain combines TRBV4-1 with TRBJ2-7; possibly TRBD1 or TRBD2 for D (5 bases each). CDR3 length equals 16 residues. CDR1 MGHRA and CDR2 YSYEKL come from the germline V gene. V lost 2 bases and J 0 bases, leaving 14 bases between the germline ends. In DNA, the CDR3 is TGCGCCAGCAGCCAAACTGATGCAGGGAGCTCCTACGAGCAGTACTTC. Its protein product is CASSQTDAGSSYEQYF.

This clonotype occurred a few times. The chain has TRBV7-3 and TRBJ2-6, with TRBD1 as a possible D gene (5 bases). CDR1 SGHTA and CDR2 FQGTGA come from the germline V gene. CDR3 size: 17 residues. V lost 4 bases to trimming and J lost 0 bases, with 13 bases between them. This chain's CDR3 is CASSSDTLSSGANVLTF. The CDR3 region has the DNA TGTGCCAGCAGCTCGGACACACTCTCCTCTGGGGCCAACGTCCTGACTTTC.

This clonotype was counted once. The junction differs from germline at one of its ends, possibly a read error. This sequence joins TRBV27 and TRBJ2-1, with TRBD2 matching 12 bases. The germline gives CDR1 MNHEY, CDR2 SMNVEV (reference sequence). This CDR3 is 18 amino acids long. Here the CDR3 reads CATSESDLGLAGHNEQFF. The CDR3 DNA follows: TGTGCCACCAGTGAGTCTGATTTGGGACTAGCGGGCCACAATGAGCAGTTCTTC.

The CDR3 is CASSQGDTYEQYF. Here the CDR3 DNA reads TGTGCCAGCAGCCAAGGTGATACCTACGAGCAGTACTTC. V is TRBV4-2 and J is TRBJ2-7, with D uncertain. This CDR3 has 13 amino acids. Germline lookup yields CDR1 LGHNA and CDR2 YNFKEQ. Trimming took off 1 base at V and 2 bases at J, with 6 bases between the two ends.

This clonotype is categorized as medium-sized (0.01 to 0.1%). This sequence joins TRBV29-1 and TRBJ1-1; D gene unclear. The CDR3 is made up of 13 amino acids. The V gene lost 0 bases and the J gene lost 5 bases, with 10 bases spanning the gap. Germline V gene data show CDR1 as SQVTM and CDR2 as ANQGSEA. This chain's CDR3 is CSVEEARETEAFF. CDR3 DNA: TGCAGCGTTGAAGAGGCGAGGGAGACTGAAGCTTTCTTT.

V usage is TRBV6-5 and J usage is TRBJ2-3, with TRBD2 matching 9 bases. Per the germline V gene, CDR1 is MNHEY and CDR2 is SVGAGI. This CDR3 comprises 18 residues. V dropped 0 bases and J dropped 0; count of bases not matched to a gene: 7. As DNA, the CDR3 is TGTGCCAGCAGTTACTCAGGGACTAGCATGTTCAGCACAGATACGCAGTATTTT. Its translation is CASSYSGTSMFSTDTQYF.

To note about this clonotype: Possible read error: a much larger clone is one base away. V is TRBV27 and J is TRBJ1-5; TRBD1 is a possible D gene (5 bases). Germline CDR1 reads MNHEY; CDR2 reads SMNVEV (reference sequence). This CDR3 has 14 amino acids. The CDR3 nucleotides read TGTACCAGCAGTCGCCGCGCAGGGAATCAGCCCCAGCATTTT. This gives the protein CTSSRRAGNQPQHF.

The sample holds many counts of this clonotype. The V call is TRBV27, the J call TRBJ2-7; TRBD2 is a possible D gene (6 bases). The V gene lost 4 bases and the J gene lost 4 bases, with 14 bases spanning the gap. CDR1 is MNHEY, CDR2 SMNVEV, per germline (reference sequence). The CDR3 covers 14 residues. The CDR3 loop reads CASSSAGFPYEQYF. The CDR3 DNA is TGTGCCAGCAGTTCGGCGGGGTTCCCTTACGAGCAGTACTTC.

This clonotype showed up many times. The rearrangement joins TRBV7-6 to TRBJ2-7; no reliable D call. The CDR3 is 13 residues long. V gave up 1 base and J gave up 4 bases, with 8 bases separating them. Germline V gene lookup returns CDR1 SGHVS and CDR2 FNYEAQ. The CDR3: CASSLGWGYEQYF. CDR3 in DNA: TGTGCCAGCAGCTTAGGGTGGGGTTACGAGCAGTACTTC.

This clonotype was observed a few times. The chain joins TRBV2 to TRBJ2-1; D might be TRBD2 (6 bases). Per germline, CDR1 SNHLY and CDR2 FYNNEI. The ends were cut back, 3 bases at V and 4 bases at J, with 16 bases in the middle. The CDR3 consists of 16 residues. The CDR3 sequence: CASSDGGTSFYNEQFF. The DNA for the CDR3 is TGTGCCAGCAGTGACGGGGGAACTTCTTTTTACAATGAGCAGTTCTTC.

As concerns this clonotype: Since a much larger clone is just one base distant, this may be a read error. This rearrangement joins TRBV4-1 to TRBJ2-3, with D perhaps TRBD2 (6 bases). CDR1 MGHRA and CDR2 YSYEKL come from the germline V gene. Trimming shortened V by 0 bases and J by 6 bases, and 16 bases separated the two germline ends. The CDR3 is made up of 16 amino acids. CDR3 protein: CASSQELEGGDDTQYF. As DNA, the CDR3 is TGCGCCAGCAGCCAAGAACTAGAGGGAGGCGATGATACGCAGTATTTT.

This clonotype occurred many times. The J gene is TRBJ2-7, the V gene TRBV13; a weak D match, TRBD2 (5 bases). The CDR3 is made up of 17 amino acids. Trimming shortened V by 9 bases and J by 0 bases, and 24 bases separated the two germline ends. The germline gives CDR1 PRHDT, CDR2 FYEKMQ (reference sequence). CDR3 in amino acids: CASSPWKRSGSSYEQYF. For the CDR3, the DNA is TGTGCCAGTAGCCCCTGGAAGCGAAGCGGTAGCTCCTACGAGCAGTACTTC.

This clonotype was counted a few times. A much larger clone lies one base from this, so it may be a read error. This chain connects TRBV6-1 to TRBJ1-5; 7 nucleotides line up with TRBD1. This CDR3 comprises 13 residues. Per germline, CDR1 MNHNS and CDR2 SASEGT. The DNA of the CDR3 is TGTGCCAGCTCCCGGGACAGCAGTCAGCCCCAGCATTTT. This gives the protein CASSRDSSQPQHF.

The chain has TRBV9 and TRBJ2-1; 10 positions agree with TRBD2. V lost 3 bases, J lost 5 bases, and 2 bases stayed unmatched. The length of the CDR3 is 14 residues. Germline CDR1 SGDLS, CDR2 YYNGEE. The CDR3 sequence: CASSEGLADNEQFF. The CDR3 nucleotides read TGTGCCAGCAGCGAAGGACTAGCGGACAATGAGCAGTTCTTC.

This clonotype has a count of ten or more. The V gene is TRBV4-2, the J gene TRBJ2-7; no clear D. Trimming took 0 bases from V and 3 from J, leaving 0 bases between them. The CDR3 has 11 residues. In germline, CDR1 is LGHNA, CDR2 YNFKEQ. CDR3 in amino acids: CASSQDYEQYF. CDR3 in DNA: TGTGCCAGCAGCCAAGACTACGAGCAGTACTTC.